This T cell receptor beta chain was identified in a study of CD8 T cells in ankylosing spondylitis. TCRdb independently ran MiXCR on the 5' RACE reads; one entry per CDR3 protein. The sample yields around 150,000 distinct CDR3 sequences, under 14% seen once. This clonotype was observed at least ten times. Germline loops: CDR1 SGHRS, CDR2 YFSETQ. The CDR3 length is 16 residues. V lost 0 bases, J lost 4 bases, and 4 bases stayed unmatched. The receptor comes from a male donor with ankylosing spondylitis or in good health (not recorded which). Source material: blood, either unsorted or a sorted T cell fraction (not recorded which). The chain carries TRBV5-1 and TRBJ1-3; 10 bases align to TRBD1. As DNA, the CDR3 is TGCGCCAGCAGCTTGGCCGGGGACAGGGGCGGAAACACCATATATTTT. It yields the protein CASSLAGDRGGNTIYF.